This entry concerns a single T cell receptor beta chain. Its specificity is unknown. Produced via immunoSEQ multiplex PCR; TCRdb's table is partial and in-frame only. Of 46,000 or so clones in the sample, roughly 78% are singletons; the top ten hold more than 0.9%. These data originate in a study of memory CD4+ T cells and cytomegalovirus serostatus. In the study overall: Of the healthy Belgian adults, fewer than 10 were CMV seropositive and fewer than 30 seronegative.

Points from the study as a whole: Of 150 to 200 reported CMV TCRbeta sequences, under 80 were found in memory CD4+ repertoires. The CMV-associated TCR signature appears largely within the CD4+ memory repertoire.

The sort gate was single viable CD3+CD4+CD8-CD45RO+ cells for memory CD4+ T cells. Sequencing was performed on memory CD4+ T cells from blood. This clonotype was sampled from an adult in good health and CMV-seronegative.

The CDR3 DNA follows: TGTGCCAGCAGTAGGGTCGAAGCTAACTATGGCTACACCTTC. Translated: CASSRVEANYGYTF. The chain has TRBV5-6 and TRBJ1-2; no clear D. The CDR3 runs 14 residues. CDR1 and CDR2 (germline): SGHDT, YYEEEE. The V gene lost 5 bases and the J gene lost 0 bases, with 11 bases spanning the gap.